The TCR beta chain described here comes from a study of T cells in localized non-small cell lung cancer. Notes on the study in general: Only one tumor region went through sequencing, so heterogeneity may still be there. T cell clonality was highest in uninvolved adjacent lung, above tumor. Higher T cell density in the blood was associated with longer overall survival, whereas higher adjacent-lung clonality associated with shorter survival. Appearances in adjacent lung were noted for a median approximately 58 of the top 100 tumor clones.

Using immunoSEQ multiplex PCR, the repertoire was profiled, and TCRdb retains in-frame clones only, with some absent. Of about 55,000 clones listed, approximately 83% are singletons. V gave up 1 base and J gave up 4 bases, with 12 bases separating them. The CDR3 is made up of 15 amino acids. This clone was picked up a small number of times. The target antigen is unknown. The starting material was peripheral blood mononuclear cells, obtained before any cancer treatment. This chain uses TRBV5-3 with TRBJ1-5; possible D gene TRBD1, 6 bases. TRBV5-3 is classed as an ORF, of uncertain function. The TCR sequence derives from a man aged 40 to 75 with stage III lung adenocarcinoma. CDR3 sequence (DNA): TGTGCCAGAAGCTTGCGGGGGCGCAGAAATCAGCCCCAGCATTTT. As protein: CARSLRGRRNQPQHF.